The 22 T cell receptor beta chains below come from one sample, sequenced in a study of spatial heterogeneity in lung cancer. Time point specified: sample taken at primary tumor resection. Unsorted samples of tumor, nontumor lung or frozen PBMC had their whole RNA sequenced. TCRdb reanalysed the 5' RACE reads using MiXCR and keeps one entry per CDR3 protein. Among more than 9,500 distinct CDR3 sequences listed, 15% to 20% were seen once. Material: PBMCs, obtained at surgery. The receptors derive from a male donor with early-stage non-small cell lung cancer.

This clonotype was observed a few times. This chain links TRBV20-1 with TRBJ2-6; D remains unclear. Trimming cost V 3 bases and J 0 bases, with 12 bases left between them. There are 16 residues in the CDR3. Germline CDR1 and CDR2: DFQATT and SNEGSKA (reference sequence). CDR3 sequence: CSASDRWSSGANVLTF. DNA for the CDR3: TGCAGTGCTAGTGATAGATGGAGCTCTGGGGCCAACGTCCTGACTTTC.

This clonotype was seen at least ten times. The chain uses TRBV7-9 and TRBJ2-3; a possible D gene is TRBD2 (5 bases). The CDR3 sequence is 14 residues long. Germline CDR1 reads SEHNR; CDR2 reads FQNEAQ (reference sequence). The V and J ends lost 6 bases and 1 base respectively, with 11 bases between them. The CDR3 here is CASRREYRTDTQYF. The CDR3 nucleotides are TGTGCCAGCAGAAGGGAGTACCGCACAGATACGCAGTATTTT.

This clonotype was recorded many times. The rearrangement uses TRBV3-1 and TRBJ2-3; D is unresolved. Germline CDR1 and CDR2: LGHDT and YNNKEL (reference sequence). This CDR3 has 13 amino acids. Trimming cost V 1 base and J 4 bases, with 6 bases left between them. In DNA, the CDR3 is TGTGCCAGCAGCCAAGTTCGCGCAGATACGCAGTATTTT. It codes for CASSQVRADTQYF.

In its sample, this clonotype was seen a few times. The chain is built from TRBV14 and TRBJ2-5; TRBD1 agrees at 9 bases. The V segment lost 1 base and the J segment 4 bases; nucleotides outside the gene matches: 4. The CDR3 runs 15 residues. The germline gives CDR1 SGHDN, CDR2 FVKESK. The CDR3 coding sequence is TGTGCCAGCAGCCAAGCGTTGGGACAGGGAGAGACCCAGTACTTC. Its translation: CASSQALGQGETQYF.

This clonotype was observed a single time. The chain carries TRBV19 and TRBJ1-5; D is unresolved. The CDR3 is made up of 14 amino acids. Trimming removed 5 bases at V and 4 bases at J, with 12 bases between. Germline V lookup: CDR1 LNHDA, CDR2 SQIVND (reference sequence). The CDR3 sequence: CASSPRTGNQPQHF. The CDR3, as DNA: TGTGCCAGTAGTCCTCGGACGGGTAATCAGCCCCAGCATTTT.

Within the sample, this clonotype is medium-sized. V and J are TRBV23-1 and TRBJ2-5, with 7 bases that match TRBD2. TRBV23-1 is noted as an ORF with a role that remains uncertain. The length of the CDR3 is 16 residues. J lost 6 bases, V lost 1 base, and 11 bases had no gene match. The DNA of the CDR3 is TGCGCCAGCAGTCAATTCTGGGGGAGGGCCACGAAGACCCAGTACTTC. This encodes CASSQFWGRATKTQYF.

In this sample, this clonotype turned up once. This may come from a read error, since a much larger clone is one base off. This chain links TRBV3-1 with TRBJ1-1; D gene ambiguous. With 2 bases removed from V and 5 bases from J, the gap between germline ends came to 9 bases. CDR3 size: 13 residues. CDR1 and CDR2 (germline): LGHDT, YNNKEL (reference sequence). CDR3 amino acids: CASSQPELTEAFF. The CDR3 DNA reads as TGTGCCAGCAGCCAACCGGAACTTACTGAAGCTTTCTTT.

This chain uses TRBV20-1 with TRBJ2-3; a weak D match, TRBD1 (5 bases). Germline loops: CDR1 DFQATT, CDR2 SNEGSKA (reference sequence). The ends were cut back, 3 bases at V and 0 bases at J, with 13 bases in the middle. The CDR3 runs to 15 residues. The CDR3 is CSASPSQGSTDTQYF. The DNA of the CDR3 is TGCAGTGCTAGTCCTTCGCAGGGCAGCACAGATACGCAGTATTTT.

Many counts were recorded for this clonotype. The chain links TRBV7-8 to TRBJ1-4; possibly TRBD1 for D (5 bases). Trimming left V 1 base short and J 14 bases short, with 14 bases between. The germline V gene encodes CDR1 SGHVS and CDR2 FQNEAQ. The CDR3 totals 13 residues. The CDR3 here is CASSLVTGGRLFF. CDR3 nucleotide sequence: TGTGCCAGCAGCTTAGTCACCGGGGGTAGGCTGTTTTTT.

Points on this clonotype: A read error may explain this, as a much larger clone is one base away. The chain has TRBV7-8 and TRBJ2-7; 8 bases match TRBD1. Trimming removed 3 bases from V and 5 bases from J; junction bases left unmatched: 3. The CDR3 has 13 amino acids. Per germline, CDR1 SGHVS and CDR2 FQNEAQ. The CDR3 is CASSLTGVNEQYF. CDR3 DNA sequence: TGTGCCAGCAGCTTGACAGGGGTAAACGAGCAGTACTTC.

This clonotype was found a few times. The chain joins TRBV28 to TRBJ2-5; tentative D call: TRBD2 (7 bases). The ends were cut back, 1 base at V and 5 bases at J, with 11 bases in the middle. The CDR3 extends over 14 amino acids. Germline V gives CDR1 MDHEN, CDR2 SYDVKM. The DNA for the CDR3 is TGTGCCAGCAGTTTATTGGGGGGGCCGGAGACCCAGTACTTC. It is translated as CASSLLGGPETQYF.

In this sample, this clonotype turned up many times. The J gene is TRBJ2-3, the V gene TRBV2; D is ambiguous. The CDR3 runs 14 residues. V lost 1 base and J 0 bases, leaving 5 bases between the germline ends. Germline CDR1 reads SNHLY; CDR2 reads FYNNEI. The CDR3 DNA reads as TGTGCCAGCAGTGAAGGGTACAGCACAGATACGCAGTATTTT. Translated, it gives CASSEGYSTDTQYF.

This clonotype showed up just a few times. The chain carries TRBV28 and TRBJ2-2, with unresolved D. Germline V CDR1 and CDR2: MDHEN, SYDVKM. The CDR3 is made up of 11 amino acids. The V end lost 3 bases, the J end lost 6 bases, and 2 bases lay between the germline ends. Here the CDR3 DNA reads TGTGCCAGCAGTTTCCCCGGGGAGCTGTTTTTT. Its translation: CASSFPGELFF.

This clonotype was counted a few times. The rearrangement joins TRBV18 to TRBJ1-5; the match to TRBD1 covers 7 bases. The CDR3 spans 17 residues. V lost 3 bases, J lost 5 bases, and 13 bases stayed unmatched. Germline values: CDR1 KGHSH, CDR2 LQKENI. CDR3 loop: CASSPARHRGPHQPQHF. Here the CDR3 DNA reads TGTGCCAGCTCACCCGCCCGTCACAGGGGACCCCATCAGCCCCAGCATTTT.

This clonotype was counted at least ten times. The V call is TRBV28, the J call TRBJ1-5; 7 positions match TRBD1. The germline V gene has CDR1 MDHEN and CDR2 SYDVKM. The CDR3 totals 14 residues. Trimming cost V 5 bases and J 1 base; bases outside gene matches: 2. Here the CDR3 reads CASSTQGSNQPQHF. In DNA form, the CDR3 reads TGTGCCAGCAGTACACAGGGGAGCAATCAGCCCCAGCATTTT.

This clonotype was observed a few times. The DNA of the CDR3 is TGTGCCAGCAGCTTCCGGGACGTAAGGATTTTGGAGTTCTTC. Translation: CASSFRDVRILEFF. The V call is TRBV7-9, the J call TRBJ2-1; D is perhaps TRBD1 or TRBD2 (5 bases each). Trimming removed 3 bases at V and 14 bases at J, with 20 bases between. In germline, CDR1 is SEHNR, CDR2 FQNEAQ (reference sequence). The CDR3 is made up of 14 amino acids.

This clonotype has only a few counts. The rearrangement links TRBV29-1 to TRBJ2-3; 7 bases align to TRBD2. Trimming took 5 bases from V and 2 from J; bases not matched to a gene: 7. Germline V gives CDR1 SQVTM, CDR2 ANQGSEA. The length of the CDR3 is 14 residues. The CDR3 here is CSVSRGELTDTQYF. The CDR3 DNA sequence: TGCAGCGTTAGCCGGGGGGAGCTCACAGATACGCAGTATTTT.

This clonotype was picked up many times. The rearrangement joins TRBV7-9 to TRBJ2-7, with 7 bases fitting TRBD1. After removal of 5 bases from V and 3 bases from J, the junction contained 13 bases not matched to a gene. Germline V gene sequence: CDR1 SEHNR, CDR2 FQNEAQ (reference sequence). The CDR3 sequence is 16 residues long. Written as DNA, the CDR3 is TGTGCCAGCAGCCTAAACTCGGCGACAGGGATCTACGAGCAGTACTTC. It yields the protein CASSLNSATGIYEQYF.

This clonotype was counted ten times or more. The chain has TRBV28 and TRBJ2-1; D is undetermined. Germline V gene data show CDR1 as MDHEN and CDR2 as SYDVKM. The CDR3 sequence is 16 residues long. Trimming pared 7 bases from V and 0 bases from J, leaving 16 bases between. The CDR3 loop reads CASTDLDWSSYNEQFF. CDR3 nucleotides: TGTGCCAGCACCGACTTAGACTGGAGCTCCTACAATGAGCAGTTCTTC. The full variable domain, completed using reference TRBV28 and TRBJ2-1, is DVKVTQSSRYLVKRTGEKVFLECVQDMDHENMFWYRQDPGLGLRLIYFSYDVKMKEKGDIPEGYSVSREKKERFSLILESASTNQTSMYLCASTDLDWSSYNEQFFGPGTRLTVL.

The chain carries TRBV12-3 or TRBV12-4 and TRBJ2-3; 7 bases align to TRBD2. This CDR3 comprises 15 residues. The trim removed 3 bases at V and 5 bases at J, leaving 8 bases unmatched. CDR3 nucleotide sequence: TGTGCCAGCAGTTTTGGTGGGAGGGCCGGAGATACGCAGTATTTT. The encoded protein is CASSFGGRAGDTQYF.

This clonotype was counted ten times or more. J is TRBJ2-1 and V is TRBV11-3, with 8 bases fitting TRBD2. The V segment lost 0 bases and the J segment 7 bases; nucleotides outside the gene matches: 8. Germline-derived CDR1 and CDR2 are SGHNT and YENEEA. There are 16 residues in the CDR3. The CDR3 DNA reads TGTGCCAGCAGCTTAGATGGAGCGGGAGCCGTAAATGAGCAGTTCTTC. Amino acids: CASSLDGAGAVNEQFF.

This clonotype was counted ten times or more. V is TRBV12-3 or TRBV12-4 and J is TRBJ2-4; TRBD2 is a possible D gene (6 bases). Between the trimmed V and J ends, which lost 6 bases and 0 bases, there was a span of 24 bases. CDR3 length equals 19 residues. The CDR3 bases are TGTGCCAGCAGCAGCTCCTCGCAGCGGGCCTCATTAGCCAAAAACATTCAGTACTTC. Translating it yields CASSSSSQRASLAKNIQYF.